This T cell receptor (beta chain) was found in a study of sequential checkpoint blockade in melanoma. Across the study: Randomization was 1:1 between first-line nivolumab→ipilimumab and ipilimumab→nivolumab. Each arm's sequence ended with maintenance nivolumab. TCRbeta immunosequencing was performed on DNA from fewer than 95 pretreatment melanoma tumor samples.

Specified treatment: randomized to nivolumab then ipilimumab (arm A) or the reverse (arm B). The V gene's germline CDR1 is GTSNPN and CDR2 SVGIG (reference sequence). V dropped 0 bases and J dropped 1 base, with 7 bases sitting between them. CDR3 length equals 14 residues. Regarding the study as a whole: Clinical benefit was about 30 times likelier when tumor T-cell fraction and clonality increased.

There are a few counts of this clone. As yet, its antigen is unknown. Only in-frame clones appear in the TCRdb table, and some are missing; sequencing was by immunoSEQ multiplex PCR. Of about 2,000 clones in the sample, 33% were seen once. This clonotype was obtained from a human donor with melanoma. The chain couples TRBV30 to TRBJ1-5; no clear D gene. Sequenced material: tumor tissue (inferred from file names), taken from a patient given nivolumab and ipilimumab in sequence. CDR3 in amino acids: CAWSVLGSNQPQHF. CDR3 nucleotides: TGTGCCTGGAGTGTACTGGGGAGCAATCAGCCCCAGCATTTT.